The rows below give T cell receptor beta chains drawn from one sample of a study of T cells in narcolepsy. TCRdb's table, derived via immunoSEQ multiplex PCR, lists solely in-frame clones and lacks some. The sample has about 31,000 clones; approximately 78% are singletons. The sequenced sample was CD45RA- memory CD4+ T cells from PBMCs. Receptors originate from a human donor with narcolepsy. The CDR3 runs from the conserved cysteine through the conserved F or W. A D gene is named only where the DNA matches it firmly. The size entry is marked missing in some rows and otherwise reads once, few, many or a size class.

d_gene: -
abundance: -
v_gene: TRBV5-1
j_gene: TRBJ1-1
CDR3aa: CASSLQANTEAFF
CDR3nt: TGCGCCAGCAGCTTACAGGCGAACACTGAAGCTTTCTTT

d_gene: -
abundance: -
v_gene: TRBV20-1
j_gene: TRBJ2-7
CDR3aa: CSARGTYEQYF
CDR3nt: TGCAGTGCTAGGGGAACCTACGAGCAGTACTTC

d_gene: -
abundance: few
v_gene: TRBV19
j_gene: TRBJ2-7
CDR3aa: CASSPLGDSTVHF
CDR3nt: TGTGCCAGTAGTCCTCTTGGGGATTCGACTGTACACTTC

d_gene: TRBD1
abundance: few
v_gene: TRBV7-9
j_gene: TRBJ1-1
CDR3aa: CASSIGQANTEAFF
CDR3nt: TGTGCCAGCAGCATCGGACAGGCGAACACTGAAGCTTTCTTT

d_gene: TRBD1
abundance: -
v_gene: TRBV6-1
j_gene: TRBJ1-6
CDR3aa: CASRRTGDDSPLHF
CDR3nt: TGTGCCAGCAGGCGGACAGGGGACGATTCACCCCTCCACTTT

d_gene: -
abundance: -
v_gene: TRBV10-1
j_gene: TRBJ2-3
CDR3aa: CASSELRSDTQYF
CDR3nt: TGCGCCAGCAGTGAATTGAGATCAGATACGCAGTATTTT

d_gene: -
abundance: -
v_gene: TRBV5-1
j_gene: TRBJ1-2
CDR3aa: CASSLGTLTNYGYTF
CDR3nt: TGCGCCAGCAGCTTGGGGACTCTTACGAACTATGGCTACACCTTC

d_gene: -
abundance: once
v_gene: TRBV5-6
j_gene: TRBJ2-1
CDR3aa: CASSWTGAYNEQFF
CDR3nt: TGTGCCAGCAGCTGGACCGGGGCTTACAATGAGCAGTTCTTC

d_gene: -
abundance: -
v_gene: TRBV12-5
j_gene: TRBJ2-5
CDR3aa: CASGLEVEAQYF
CDR3nt: TGTGCTAGTGGTTTGGAAGTAGAGGCCCAGTACTTC

d_gene: -
abundance: -
v_gene: TRBV18
j_gene: TRBJ2-7
CDR3aa: CASSPPGITYEQYF
CDR3nt: TGTGCCAGCTCACCACCCGGGATTACCTACGAGCAGTACTTC

d_gene: -
abundance: few
v_gene: TRBV5-4
j_gene: TRBJ1-1
CDR3aa: CASSSRQKTLNTEAFF
CDR3nt: TGTGCCAGCAGCTCCAGACAGAAAACTCTTAACACTGAAGCTTTCTTT

d_gene: -
abundance: few
v_gene: TRBV5-6
j_gene: TRBJ1-1
CDR3aa: CASSLLGRGRGEAFF
CDR3nt: TGTGCCAGCAGCTTACTGGGGCGGGGAAGAGGTGAAGCTTTCTTT

d_gene: -
abundance: medium-sized
v_gene: TRBV6-5
j_gene: TRBJ1-2
CDR3aa: CASSYSRGQLYGYTF
CDR3nt: TGTGCCAGCAGTTACTCCAGAGGGCAGCTGTATGGCTACACCTTC

d_gene: -
abundance: -
v_gene: TRBV18
j_gene: TRBJ1-1
CDR3aa: CASSPQGIVGNTEAFF
CDR3nt: TGTGCCAGCTCACCACAGGGGATTGTTGGGAACACTGAAGCTTTCTTT

d_gene: -
abundance: once
v_gene: TRBV2
j_gene: TRBJ2-6
CDR3aa: CASSGGSRSGANVLTF
CDR3nt: TGTGCCAGCAGTGGGGGCAGTCGCTCTGGGGCCAACGTCCTGACTTTC

d_gene: -
abundance: -
v_gene: TRBV6-1
j_gene: TRBJ1-3
CDR3aa: CASQVQLSGNTIYF
CDR3nt: TGTGCCAGCCAGGTACAGCTTTCTGGAAACACCATATATTTT

d_gene: -
abundance: -
v_gene: TRBV2
j_gene: TRBJ2-5
CDR3aa: CASSEGRVQETQYF
CDR3nt: TGTGCCAGCAGTGAAGGACGAGTCCAAGAGACCCAGTACTTC

d_gene: -
abundance: -
v_gene: TRBV2
j_gene: TRBJ2-7
CDR3aa: CASSEFRRAGLYEQYF
CDR3nt: TGTGCCAGCAGTGAATTTCGGCGAGCGGGTCTCTACGAGCAGTACTTC

d_gene: TRBD2
abundance: -
v_gene: TRBV11-1
j_gene: TRBJ2-1
CDR3aa: CASSRTSGRPNEQFF
CDR3nt: TGTGCCAGCAGCCGGACTAGCGGGAGACCTAATGAGCAGTTCTTC

d_gene: TRBD2
abundance: few
v_gene: TRBV6-5
j_gene: TRBJ2-3
CDR3aa: CASLASGRASDTQYF
CDR3nt: TGTGCCAGCCTCGCTAGCGGGAGGGCCTCAGATACGCAGTATTTT

d_gene: -
abundance: -
v_gene: TRBV5-4
j_gene: TRBJ2-5
CDR3aa: CASSLFTGQETQYF
CDR3nt: TGTGCCAGCAGCTTGTTTACAGGCCAAGAGACCCAGTACTTC

d_gene: -
abundance: -
v_gene: TRBV5-4
j_gene: TRBJ2-3
CDR3aa: CASSLTDTQYF
CDR3nt: TGTGCCAGCAGCCTCACAGATACGCAGTATTTT

d_gene: -
abundance: -
v_gene: TRBV19
j_gene: TRBJ2-6
CDR3aa: CASSGISTTPGANVLTF
CDR3nt: TGTGCCAGTAGTGGCATCAGTACTACCCCTGGGGCCAACGTCCTGACTTTC